This T cell receptor beta chain is from a study of T cells after posttransplantation cyclophosphamide. Study findings and constraints: TRB clonality was highly associated with recipient CMV seropositivity and reactivation. Skin or GI-infiltrating T cells shared few TRB sequences with blood. Later post-transplant blood repertoires were often dominated by donor CD8+ memory clones.

V was cut by 4 bases and J by 7 bases, with 28 bases left in between. Germline V gives CDR1 LNHDA, CDR2 SQIVND (reference sequence). The CDR3 has 18 residues. Libraries were prepared by immunoSEQ multiplex PCR; TCRdb keeps only in-frame clonotypes and omits some of them. The profile covers about 8,000 clones, with 85% to 90% appearing a single time and roughly 1.2% taken by the ten largest. Busulfan-fludarabine conditioning, marrow transplant, and cyclophosphamide on days +3 and +4 were administered. With respect to this clone: The antigen remains unidentified.

This receptor was identified in a female patient aged 45-60 years who received an allogeneic stem cell transplant from a related donor, was CMV-positive, and had no GVHD. Some T cells may trace back to the graft donor. This chain connects TRBV19 to TRBJ1-1, with D possibly being TRBD1 (5 bases). The input for sequencing was CD4+ T cells sorted from blood, taken roughly 1,400 days after allogeneic stem cell transplant with posttransplant cyclophosphamide. The CDR3 region has the DNA TGTGCCAGTAGTACTCCCTTGAGGGGAACGTTTTGGAGGGGTGAAGCTTTCTTT. Its translation is CASSTPLRGTFWRGEAFF.